Following are 7 T cell receptor beta chains from one sample sequenced in a study of cytomegalovirus exposure and HLA in healthy donors. The PCR had 60 Vbeta and 13 Jbeta primers. The method was immunoSEQ multiplex PCR; TCRdb's version includes in-frame clones alone and lacks a portion of them. The ten most abundant clones cover less than 2.5% of a sample with approximately 120,000 clones. The specimen was PBMCs. Receptors were obtained from a woman in her fifties or sixties in good health and CMV-seronegative.

The chain has TRBV4-2 and TRBJ1-4, with 9 bases matching TRBD1. The CDR3 is made up of 16 amino acids. The V and J ends lost 4 bases and 6 bases, in that order; junction bases with no gene match: 9. The germline V gene encodes CDR1 LGHNA and CDR2 YNFKEQ. The CDR3 here is CASSPEPGTGYEKLFF. The CDR3 DNA reads TGTGCCAGCAGCCCCGAACCCGGGACAGGGTATGAAAAACTGTTTTTT.

V and J are TRBV4-1 and TRBJ2-1, with 8 positions matching TRBD2. The CDR3 totals 15 residues. Germline values: CDR1 MGHRA, CDR2 YSYEKL. Trimming cost V 1 base and J 1 base; bases outside gene matches: 0. CDR3 sequence: CASSQGGGSYNEQFF. The CDR3 DNA is TGCGCCAGCAGCCAAGGCGGGGGGTCCTACAATGAGCAGTTCTTC.

The chain joins TRBV2 to TRBJ1-4; a weak D match, TRBD1 (6 bases). Germline CDR1 is SNHLY and CDR2 is FYNNEI. This CDR3 is 14 amino acids long. V lost 6 bases and J 4 bases, leaving 12 bases between the germline ends. CDR3 nucleotide sequence: TGTGCCAGCAGGGCCGGACAGCTTAATGAAAAACTGTTTTTT. Translating it yields CASRAGQLNEKLFF.

This chain connects TRBV4-2 to TRBJ2-1; 7 bases map to TRBD2. The V segment lost 0 bases and the J segment 0 bases; nucleotides outside the gene matches: 2. Per the germline V gene, CDR1 is LGHNA and CDR2 is YNFKEQ. This CDR3 contains 16 residues. The CDR3 DNA follows: TGTGCCAGCAGCCAAGAGGGGGGGAGCTCCTACAATGAGCAGTTCTTC. This encodes CASSQEGGSSYNEQFF.

V and J are TRBV6-5 and TRBJ2-5, with D possibly TRBD1 on 5 matching bases. The CDR3 sequence is 12 residues long. The V and J ends lost 2 bases and 4 bases respectively, with 5 bases between them. Germline CDR1 MNHEY, CDR2 SVGAGI. DNA for the CDR3: TGTGCCAGCAGTTACAGGGGAGAGACCCAGTACTTC. Translation: CASSYRGETQYF.

The rearrangement joins TRBV5-4 to TRBJ2-3; TRBD2 matches 8 bases. There are 16 residues in the CDR3. V lost 5 bases, J lost 0 bases, and 8 bases stayed unmatched. In germline, CDR1 is SGHNT, CDR2 YYREEE (reference sequence). The chain's CDR3 is CASSRGAGASTDTQYF. The CDR3 DNA sequence: TGTGCCAGCAGTAGGGGAGCGGGGGCTAGCACAGATACGCAGTATTTT.

The chain links TRBV5-1 to TRBJ1-1, with D perhaps TRBD1 (5 bases). The CDR3 runs 15 residues. The germline V and J ends were trimmed by 4 bases and 3 bases, with 16 bases remaining between them. Germline-derived CDR1 and CDR2 are SGHRS and YFSETQ. CDR3 sequence (DNA): TGCGCCAGCAGCCTAGGTCCAGGGAAGGACACTGAAGCTTTCTTT. Its translation: CASSLGPGKDTEAFF.